Given below is one T cell receptor (beta chain) in context. As yet, its antigen is unknown. The assay was immunoSEQ multiplex PCR, and TCRdb's table has in-frame clones only and misses some. The sample consists of 180,000 or so clones, around nine tenths of them appearing once. The CDR3 loop spans 15 amino acids. Germline V gene sequence: CDR1 LGHNA, CDR2 YSLEER. The V gene lost 0 bases and the J gene lost 7 bases, with 16 bases spanning the gap. These data belong to a study of cytomegalovirus exposure and HLA in healthy donors. General study results and limits: Among TCR sequences, most were rare, though some public TCRs appeared in many donors. Later, an analysis found that TCR clusters from the first cohort tended to co-occur in the 120 validation repertoires.

The rearrangement uses TRBV4-3 and TRBJ2-7, with D uncertain. The receptor was isolated from a man aged 25 to 40 in good health and CMV-seropositive. Specimen: PBMCs. The CDR3 sequence is CASSQDRSPLEEQYF. The CDR3 region has the DNA TGCGCCAGCAGCCAAGATAGGTCCCCTTTAGAAGAGCAGTACTTC.